Given below is one T cell receptor (beta chain) in context. What it binds is not known. These data are taken from a study of monozygotic twins with inflammatory bowel disease. The CDR3 contains 13 residues. In germline, CDR1 is SQVTM, CDR2 ANQGSEA. The study's findings and limits: Healthy co-twins showed greater TCRbeta diversity (inverse Simpson) than IBD patients. Clonotype overlap with others was lower in IBD patients than in healthy twins, a difference that was greatest with disease activity.

TCRdb derives one entry per CDR3 protein from the 5' RACE reads, leaving out DNA. The listing contains more than 350,000 distinct CDR3 sequences. Total RNA isolation used whole blood (no T cell sorting was performed). What was sequenced was blood. This TCR was recovered from a human donor with ulcerative colitis or Crohn's disease, or a healthy co-twin of an affected twin (not recorded which). The chain links TRBV29-1 to TRBJ2-6. The CDR3 loop is CSVTRSGANVLTF.